The 27 T cell receptor beta chains listed next were all sequenced from one sample in a study of T cell responses to AZD1222 COVID-19 vaccine. Method: immunoSEQ multiplex PCR; TCRdb's copy keeps in-frame clones and lacks some. The sample carries about 210,000 clones, about 95% recorded once. Sequences were derived from peripheral blood, sampled 28 days after the second dose of the MenACWY control vaccine. The receptors shown here come from an adult who received the MenACWY meningococcal vaccine as a control.

CDR3 sequence (DNA): TGTGCCAGCAGCTTATCTAGCGGGAGTTTTGGGTACGAGCAGTACTTC. This codes for CASSLSSGSFGYEQYF. V gene TRBV7-2 combines with J gene TRBJ2-7; TRBD2 aligns across 10 bases. The CDR3 has 16 amino acids. The germline CDR1 and CDR2 sequences are SGHTA and FQGNSA. V was pared by 2 bases and J by 4 bases, with 8 bases of the junction left unmatched.

The chain links TRBV19 to TRBJ1-6; D gene unclear. V shed 6 bases and J shed 7 bases, with 10 bases lying between them. This CDR3 comprises 13 residues. The V gene's germline CDR1 is LNHDA and CDR2 SQIVND (reference sequence). In DNA, the CDR3 is TGTGCCAGTAGAGGGCAGGAGAATTCACCCCTCCACTTT. This codes for CASRGQENSPLHF.

Turning to this clone: Within the sample, other DNA sequences also encode this same CDR3. The V gene is TRBV5-1, the J gene TRBJ2-7; perhaps TRBD1 as D (5 bases). Deletions cut 1 base from V and 1 base from J, with 9 bases between. CDR1 is SGHRS and CDR2 is YFSETQ in the germline V gene. The CDR3 spans 14 residues. The DNA of the CDR3 is TGCGCCAGCAGCTTGCTAGGGGATTCCTACGAGCAGTACTTC. Amino acid sequence: CASSLLGDSYEQYF. Variable domain in full (rest from reference TRBV5-1 and TRBJ2-7): KAGVTQTPRYLIKTRGQQVTLSCSPISGHRSVSWYQQTPGQGLQFLFEYFSETQRNKGNFPGRFSGRQFSNSRSEMNVSTLELGDSALYLCASSLLGDSYEQYFGPGTRLTVT.

This chain uses TRBV3-1 (or the pseudogene TRBV3-2) with TRBJ2-4; D might be TRBD2 (6 bases). V shed 4 bases and J shed 1 base, with 11 bases lying between them. Germline V gene sequence: CDR1 LGHDT, CDR2 YNNKEL (reference sequence). The CDR3 is 15 amino acids. CDR3 region: CASSPRGGAKNIQYF. The CDR3 nucleotides read TGTGCCAGCAGCCCAAGAGGAGGGGCCAAAAACATTCAGTACTTC.

The chain uses TRBV9 and TRBJ2-3; no definite D call. Germline CDR1 is SGDLS and CDR2 is YYNGEE. There are 15 residues in the CDR3. Trimming took off 2 bases at V and 0 bases at J, with 10 bases between the two ends. CDR3 DNA sequence: TGTGCCAGCAGCGTGCGGACGGCTAGCACAGATACGCAGTATTTT. As protein: CASSVRTASTDTQYF.

V gene TRBV2 combines with J gene TRBJ1-2, with D perhaps TRBD1 (5 bases). This CDR3 is 13 amino acids long. Germline CDR1 is SNHLY and CDR2 is FYNNEI. V was shortened by 3 bases and J by 8 bases, with 13 bases between the two germline ends. CDR3 sequence (DNA): TGTGCCAGCAGTGAGTCGGGGTGGGGCGGCTACACCTTC. Protein sequence: CASSESGWGGYTF.

The genes are TRBV12-3 or TRBV12-4 and TRBJ2-7; 7 nucleotides match TRBD1. The CDR3 totals 12 residues. Trimming at V came to 5 bases and at J to 3 bases, leaving 1 base not matched to a gene. The CDR3 DNA sequence: TGTGCCAGCAGTGGGACAGACTACGAGCAGTACTTC. It yields the protein CASSGTDYEQYF.

The rearrangement joins TRBV2 to TRBJ2-7; D may correspond to TRBD1 or TRBD2 (6 bases each). This CDR3 contains 14 residues. In germline, CDR1 is SNHLY, CDR2 FYNNEI. Trimming shortened V by 4 bases and J by 7 bases, and 17 bases separated the two germline ends. Here the CDR3 DNA reads TGTGCCAGCAGTGTCCTACCGGGGGCAGGAGAGCAGTACTTC. Its translation: CASSVLPGAGEQYF.

The chain joins TRBV6-5 to TRBJ1-2, with D tentatively TRBD1 (6 bases). Trimming cost V 4 bases and J 7 bases, with 16 bases left between them. The CDR3 is 14 amino acids. In germline, CDR1 is MNHEY, CDR2 SVGAGI. The CDR3 coding sequence is TGTGCCAGCAGTTTCGACCGAGGGGGGGGTGGCTACACCTTC. Its protein product is CASSFDRGGGGYTF.

This chain uses TRBV27 with TRBJ1-1; D gene uncertain. The CDR3 runs 13 residues. Germline V gene lookup returns CDR1 MNHEY and CDR2 SMNVEV (reference sequence). V shed 4 bases and J shed 1 base, with 7 bases lying between them. CDR3 region: CASSYSQNTEAFF. The DNA of the CDR3 is TGTGCCAGCAGTTATTCACAGAACACTGAAGCTTTCTTT.

The CDR3 loop is CASSLWWGGRGGNSPLHF. The CDR3 DNA follows: TGTGCCAGCAGCTTGTGGTGGGGGGGGCGAGGCGGTAATTCACCCCTCCACTTT. The chain recombines TRBV5-8 with TRBJ1-6, with D perhaps matching TRBD1 (6 bases). Germline V gene lookup returns CDR1 SGHTS and CDR2 YDEGEE. The CDR3 covers 18 residues. V was cut by 1 base and J by 6 bases, with 20 bases left in between.

The V gene is TRBV7-2, the J gene TRBJ1-3; a weak D match, TRBD1 (5 bases). Germline CDR1 and CDR2: SGHTA and FQGNSA. Trimming left V 3 bases short and J 4 bases short, with 22 bases between. The CDR3 covers 18 residues. The CDR3, as DNA: TGTGCCAGCAGCTTCCACCTGCCCCTGGGGGTGAGAGGAAACACCATATATTTT. Translation gives CASSFHLPLGVRGNTIYF.

The CDR3 sequence: CAISEYRGDSNQPQHF. The CDR3 DNA is TGTGCCATCAGTGAGTACAGGGGTGATAGCAATCAGCCCCAGCATTTT. The chain carries TRBV10-3 and TRBJ1-5; 7 bases match TRBD1. The CDR3 runs to 16 residues. With 1 base clipped from V and 0 bases from J, the junction kept 3 bases outside the gene matches. Germline lookup yields CDR1 ENHRY and CDR2 SYGVKD.

V is TRBV29-1 and J is TRBJ2-7; 7 bases match TRBD1. With 7 bases clipped from V and 2 bases from J, the junction kept 5 bases outside the gene matches. The germline V gene encodes CDR1 SQVTM and CDR2 ANQGSEA. The CDR3 loop spans 12 amino acids. The CDR3 nucleotides are TGCAGCGCCCGGACAGGAACCTACGAGCAGTACTTC. Its translation is CSARTGTYEQYF.

To note about this clone: Distinct nucleotide sequences in the sample also encode this CDR3. This sequence joins TRBV29-1 and TRBJ1-1; D gene ambiguous. This CDR3 is built from 11 residues. The V gene lost 7 bases and the J gene lost 0 bases, with 6 bases spanning the gap. Germline V gene sequence: CDR1 SQVTM, CDR2 ANQGSEA. The CDR3, as DNA: TGCAGCGCGCCGGTGAACACTGAAGCTTTCTTT. Residues: CSAPVNTEAFF.

The CDR3 nucleotides are TGTGCCAGCAGCCTTTACGTGAACACTGAAGCTTTCTTT. Translation gives CASSLYVNTEAFF. This chain uses TRBV27 with TRBJ1-1; D gene unclear. V lost 6 bases, J lost 0 bases, and 8 bases lay in between. Germline loops: CDR1 MNHEY, CDR2 SMNVEV (reference sequence). CDR3 size: 13 residues.

The rearrangement joins TRBV28 to TRBJ1-1, with 9 bases matching TRBD1. V lost 3 bases, J lost 11 bases, and 4 bases stayed unmatched. The CDR3 runs 12 residues. The germline CDR1 and CDR2 sequences are MDHEN and SYDVKM. CDR3 loop: CASSFQDRGAFF. CDR3 in DNA: TGTGCCAGCAGTTTCCAGGACAGGGGCGCTTTCTTT. Combining the CDR3 with reference TRBV28 and TRBJ1-1 gives the whole variable domain DVKVTQSSRYLVKRTGEKVFLECVQDMDHENMFWYRQDPGLGLRLIYFSYDVKMKEKGDIPEGYSVSREKKERFSLILESASTNQTSMYLCASSFQDRGAFFGQGTRLTVV.

This chain connects TRBV5-4 to TRBJ2-2; D may be TRBD1 (6 bases). Germline V gene sequence: CDR1 SGHNT, CDR2 YYREEE (reference sequence). V lost 3 bases and J 8 bases, leaving 14 bases between the germline ends. The CDR3 spans 14 residues. Here the CDR3 reads CASSSGQASGELFF. DNA for the CDR3: TGTGCCAGCAGCTCGGGACAAGCGTCAGGGGAGCTGTTTTTT.

The chain couples TRBV4-3 to TRBJ1-1; D is perhaps TRBD1 (5 bases). V was clipped by 0 bases and J by 3 bases, with 20 bases between them. From germline, CDR1 is LGHNA and CDR2 YSLEER. The CDR3 spans 18 residues. This CDR3 reads CASSQEPRLGLGDTEAFF. CDR3 in DNA: TGCGCCAGCAGCCAAGAACCAAGATTGGGGCTAGGGGACACTGAAGCTTTCTTT.

This clone was counted once. The V call is TRBV19, the J call TRBJ2-1; D is uncertain. The V and J ends lost 5 bases and 5 bases respectively, with 10 bases between them. The CDR3 has 13 amino acids. Germline CDR1 is LNHDA and CDR2 is SQIVND (reference sequence). The CDR3 DNA sequence: TGTGCCAGTAGTCTCTTAAGACACAATGAGCAGTTCTTC. Translation: CASSLLRHNEQFF.

J is TRBJ2-3 and V is TRBV4-3; no clear D gene. Germline V gene data show CDR1 as LGHNA and CDR2 as YSLEER. This CDR3 has 13 amino acids. V was clipped by 1 base and J by 3 bases, with 5 bases between them. CDR3 loop: CASSQGLTDTQYF. The CDR3 DNA is TGCGCCAGCAGCCAAGGACTTACAGATACGCAGTATTTT.

The CDR3 nucleotides read TGTGCCAGCAGTGGAAAATTGACTGGAGCTGAAGCTTTCTTT. This sequence encodes CASSGKLTGAEAFF. The rearrangement joins TRBV25-1 to TRBJ1-1; D is unresolved. The V gene lost 4 bases and the J gene lost 6 bases, with 15 bases spanning the gap. The CDR3 is 14 residues long. Germline lookup yields CDR1 MGHDK and CDR2 SYGVNS.

This clone was observed a single time. The chain uses TRBV30 and TRBJ1-2; 9 bases are a match to TRBD1. Germline lookup yields CDR1 GTSNPN and CDR2 SVGIG (reference sequence). This CDR3 is 13 amino acids long. The V segment lost 0 bases and the J segment 5 bases; nucleotides outside the gene matches: 1. CDR3 sequence (DNA): TGTGCCTGGAGTGTACAGGGGGCGTATGGCTACACCTTC. Protein product: CAWSVQGAYGYTF.

The chain joins TRBV5-1 to TRBJ2-3; 8 bases agree with TRBD2. J was trimmed by 1 base and V by 4 bases; bases with no gene match: 11. This CDR3 is 17 amino acids long. Germline CDR1 reads SGHRS; CDR2 reads YFSETQ. The CDR3 region is CASSLKTSEFRTDTQYF. For the CDR3, the DNA is TGCGCCAGCAGCCTAAAGACTAGCGAGTTTCGCACAGATACGCAGTATTTT.

This chain connects TRBV9 to TRBJ2-5; TRBD2 matches 8 bases. Per germline, CDR1 SGDLS and CDR2 YYNGEE. The length of the CDR3 is 17 residues. Trimming removed 4 bases from V and 3 bases from J; junction bases left unmatched: 14. In DNA, the CDR3 is TGTGCCAGCAGCCCTTTCCCCGGGACGCGGGGGGAAGAGACCCAGTACTTC. Translated: CASSPFPGTRGEETQYF.

The J gene is TRBJ2-3, the V gene TRBV6-5; 11 nucleotides match TRBD1. Germline V gene data show CDR1 as MNHEY and CDR2 as SVGAGI. The trim removed 4 bases at V and 5 bases at J, leaving 2 bases unmatched. The CDR3 length is 14 residues. The CDR3 spells CASSSGQGEDTQYF. CDR3 in DNA: TGTGCCAGCAGTTCGGGACAGGGGGAAGATACGCAGTATTTT.

The chain has TRBV28 and TRBJ2-2; D remains ambiguous. The CDR3 spans 16 residues. V was shortened by 3 bases and J by 1 base, with 12 bases between the two germline ends. Germline V gene lookup returns CDR1 MDHEN and CDR2 SYDVKM. The CDR3 DNA sequence: TGTGCCAGCAGTTTCCTGGGGTTGGGGAACACCGGGGAGCTGTTTTTT. Residues: CASSFLGLGNTGELFF. Based on the CDR3 plus reference TRBV28 and TRBJ2-2, the full variable domain is DVKVTQSSRYLVKRTGEKVFLECVQDMDHENMFWYRQDPGLGLRLIYFSYDVKMKEKGDIPEGYSVSREKKERFSLILESASTNQTSMYLCASSFLGLGNTGELFFGEGSRLTVL.